Below are 26 T cell receptor beta chains sequenced from a single sample in a study of T cells in women clearing cervical HPV infection. Data came from immunoSEQ multiplex PCR; TCRdb stores just in-frame clones and leaves some out. Its listing shows around 22,000 clones. The sample consisted of blood buffy coat. The origin of the receptors is a woman between 18 and 70 years old with a cervical HPV16 infection that either progressed to CIN3+ or cleared (not recorded which).

Regarding this clone: The read halts 3 residues ahead of the CDR3 end, with the missing end drawn from the germline J gene. V is TRBV2 and J is TRBJ1-2; unclear D gene. V was pared by 6 bases and J by 0 bases, with 11 bases between. Per the germline V gene, CDR1 is SNHLY and CDR2 is FYNNEI. There are 14 residues in the CDR3. The CDR3 sequence: CASRVEGTNYGYTF. CDR3 DNA (partial): TGTGCCAGCAGGGTGGAGGGTACTAACTATGGC.

With regard to this clone: The CDR3 end falls 3 residues outside the read, so it is completed with the germline J gene. The chain combines TRBV20-1 with TRBJ1-1; D not certain. Deletions cut 0 bases from V and 1 base from J, with 9 bases between. CDR3 length equals 14 residues. Germline V CDR1 and CDR2: DFQATT, SNEGSKA (reference sequence). The sequenced CDR3 bases are TGCAGTGCTAGAGACAGGTTGACGAACACTGAA. It codes for CSARDRLTNTE. The entire CDR3 reads CSARDRLTNTEAFF.

Worth noting for this clone: The CDR3 end is not reached by the read, which stops 3 residues before it; the germline J gene fills it in. The chain has TRBV20-1 and TRBJ1-4; 7 nucleotides agree with TRBD1. The J segment lost 0 bases and the V segment lost 0 bases, leaving 1 base of the junction unmatched. Germline CDR1 DFQATT, CDR2 SNEGSKA (reference sequence). The length of the CDR3 is 15 residues. The CDR3 protein is CSAREGGATNEKLFF. The CDR3 DNA, read in part, is TGCAGTGCTAGAGAAGGGGGCGCAACTAATGAAAAA.

About this clone itself: The sample contains more than one DNA sequence encoding this CDR3. The part of the CDR3 DNA that was read is TGTGCCAGCAGTCAAACAGTCACGGGGGCCAACGTC. This translates into CASSQTVTGANV. The entire CDR3 reads CASSQTVTGANVLTF. The gene calls are TRBV11-2 and TRBJ2-6; D is undetermined. Sequencing ends 3 residues short of the CDR3 end; the germline J gene provides the rest. V was pared by 6 bases and J by 4 bases, with 13 bases between. Germline CDR1 is SGHAT and CDR2 is FQNNGV. This CDR3 is built from 15 residues.

With regard to this clone: The CDR3 goes on 3 residues after the read ends, and that part is filled in from the germline J gene. This chain joins TRBV10-1 and TRBJ1-1; 7 positions agree with TRBD1. The germline V gene has CDR1 WNHNN and CDR2 SYGVQD (reference sequence). The J segment lost 0 bases and the V segment lost 4 bases, leaving 8 bases of the junction unmatched. The CDR3 has 16 amino acids. CDR3 loop: CASSGSPRGLNTEAFF. CDR3 DNA (partial): TGCGCCAGCAGTGGATCACCTAGGGGGCTGAACACTGAA.

As to this clone: The sequence runs out 3 residues before the end of the CDR3; the remainder is reconstructed from the germline J gene. This rearrangement joins TRBV5-1 to TRBJ2-5, with TRBD1 matching 9 bases. The V segment lost 1 base and the J segment 5 bases; nucleotides outside the gene matches: 3. CDR3 length equals 14 residues. In germline, CDR1 is SGHRS, CDR2 YFSETQ. The covered CDR3 bases are TGCGCCAGCAGCTTGTCGGGACAGGGTGAGACC. Amino acid sequence: CASSLSGQGET. The whole CDR3 sequence reads CASSLSGQGETQYF.

Worth noting for this clone: With the read ending 3 residues before the CDR3 end, the germline J gene is used to fill in that end. This rearrangement joins TRBV29-1 to TRBJ1-1; 8 bases match TRBD1. Germline CDR1 reads SQVTM; CDR2 reads ANQGSEA. Germline trimming cut 7 bases from V and 1 base from J; bases unmatched to any gene: 5. The CDR3 has 13 amino acids. CDR3 bases read: TGCAGCGCCAAAGGGACAGGGAACACTGAA. This sequence encodes CSAKGTGNTE. The complete CDR3 reads CSAKGTGNTEAFF.

Note on this clone: The read terminates 3 residues before the CDR3 end, so the remaining end is supplied by the germline J gene. The chain uses TRBV20-1 and TRBJ2-4, with 11 bases that match TRBD1. Germline loops: CDR1 DFQATT, CDR2 SNEGSKA (reference sequence). The V and J ends lost 4 bases and 3 bases, in that order; junction bases with no gene match: 5. CDR3 length equals 15 residues. The CDR3 spells CSATPGQGVKNIQYF. The covered CDR3 bases are TGCAGTGCTACCCCGGGACAGGGGGTCAAAAACATT.

As for this clone: With the read ending 3 residues before the CDR3 end, the germline J gene is used to fill in that end. The chain recombines TRBV5-1 with TRBJ2-1, with 10 bases aligning to TRBD2. The V gene end was trimmed by 3 bases and the J gene end by 9 bases; junction bases not matched to a gene: 6. The germline CDR1 and CDR2 sequences are SGHRS and YFSETQ. This CDR3 is built from 14 residues. The DNA read from the CDR3 is TGCGCCAGCAGCTGGGGGACTAGCGAAGGTGAG. Translating gives CASSWGTSEGE. Given in full, the CDR3 is CASSWGTSEGEQFF.

This clone is identified as medium-sized from frequency. Read data end 3 residues before the CDR3 end; the end is taken from the germline J gene. The chain uses TRBV19 and TRBJ2-2; 8 nucleotides line up with TRBD1. The CDR3 contains 14 residues. V shed 4 bases, J shed 3 bases, and the junction held 1 base outside the gene matches. Germline V gives CDR1 LNHDA, CDR2 SQIVND (reference sequence). The covered CDR3 bases are TGTGCCAGTAGTACAGGGGGCCACACCGGGGAG. Protein product: CASSTGGHTGE. From start to end, the CDR3 is CASSTGGHTGELFF. Complete variable domain (other parts from reference TRBV19 and TRBJ2-2): DGGITQSPKYLFRKEGQNVTLSCEQNLNHDAMYWYRQDPGQGLRLIYYSQIVNDFQKGDIAEGYSVSREKKESFPLTVTSAQKNPTAFYLCASSTGGHTGELFFGEGSRLTVL.

As concerns this clone: Read sequence stops 3 residues before the CDR3 end, and the germline J gene provides the missing end. This sequence joins TRBV12-3 or TRBV12-4 and TRBJ2-6; TRBD1 aligns across 10 bases. The CDR3 sequence is 18 residues long. V shed 4 bases, J shed 0 bases, and the junction held 6 bases outside the gene matches. The CDR3 sequence is CASSSDRGRTSGANVLTF. CDR3 bases read: TGTGCCAGCAGTTCCGACAGGGGGCGTACCTCTGGGGCCAACGTC.

As concerns this clone: The sequenced fragment ends 3 residues before the CDR3 boundary, so the rest is inferred from the germline J gene. This chain uses TRBV5-1 with TRBJ1-2, with 9 bases aligning to TRBD1. There are 15 residues in the CDR3. Trimming took 0 bases from V and 2 from J; bases not matched to a gene: 2. The germline V gene encodes CDR1 SGHRS and CDR2 YFSETQ. CDR3 sequence reads: CASSLDRGPNYGYTF. Incomplete CDR3 DNA: TGCGCCAGCAGCTTGGACAGGGGGCCCAACTATGGC.

A remark on this clone: The CDR3 goes on 3 residues after the read ends, and that part is filled in from the germline J gene. V is TRBV5-5 and J is TRBJ2-1; 8 nucleotides align to TRBD2. The trim removed 3 bases at V and 4 bases at J, leaving 6 bases unmatched. The CDR3 totals 15 residues. Germline V CDR1 and CDR2: SGHKS, YYEKEE (reference sequence). Partial CDR3 DNA: TGTGCCAGCAGCTCGGGGGGGATGAGGTACAATGAG. Its protein is CASSSGGMRYNE. The CDR3 in full is CASSSGGMRYNEQFF.

To note about this clone: The observed sequence ends 3 residues before the CDR3 terminus, with the missing tail filled in from the germline J gene. The chain combines TRBV18 with TRBJ1-1; D is ambiguous. The V end lost 5 bases, the J end lost 3 bases, and 7 bases lay between the germline ends. Germline V gene data show CDR1 as KGHSH and CDR2 as LQKENI. CDR3 length: 12 amino acids. CDR3: CASSKRDTEAFF. CDR3 bases read: TGTGCCAGCTCAAAGAGGGACACTGAA.

On this clone itself: The read finishes 3 residues shy of the CDR3 end, and the germline J gene is used to complete it. The rearrangement joins TRBV20-1 to TRBJ2-5; 11 positions agree with TRBD2. V was clipped by 1 base and J by 5 bases; unmatched bases: 9. Germline CDR1 and CDR2: DFQATT and SNEGSKA (reference sequence). The CDR3 has 16 amino acids. The covered CDR3 bases are TGCAGTGCTAGAGGATTTAGCGGGAGGGCCCTGGAGACC. Encoded protein: CSARGFSGRALET. The entire CDR3 protein is CSARGFSGRALETQYF.

Comment on this clone: The CDR3 end falls 3 residues outside the read, so it is completed with the germline J gene. The V gene is TRBV29-1, the J gene TRBJ1-2; D gene ambiguous. Per germline, CDR1 SQVTM and CDR2 ANQGSEA. This CDR3 contains 11 residues. CDR3 protein: CSVDFSRGYTF. CDR3 DNA (partial): TGCAGCGTTGATTTCTCTAGGGGC.

On this clone: The read is 3 residues too short to cover the CDR3 end, so that end is filled in from the germline J gene. This rearrangement joins TRBV7-9 to TRBJ2-3; D is ambiguous. The CDR3 spans 15 residues. Trimming stripped 5 bases from V and 1 base from J, with 13 bases between. CDR1 is SEHNR and CDR2 is FQNEAQ in the germline V gene (reference sequence). CDR3 DNA (partial): TGTGCCAGCAGCACGAGTGGTACAGGCACAGATACG. It is translated as CASSTSGTGTDT. The full CDR3 reads CASSTSGTGTDTQYF.

Partial CDR3 DNA: TGTGCCTGGAGTGTAACGGGGCAGCCC. Protein: CAWSVTGQP. The full CDR3 protein is CAWSVTGQPQHF. The genes are TRBV30 and TRBJ1-5; D unclear. The sequence runs out 3 residues before the end of the CDR3; the remainder is reconstructed from the germline J gene. CDR3 length: 12 residues. Germline V gene lookup returns CDR1 GTSNPN and CDR2 SVGIG (reference sequence). The V end was cut by 0 bases, the J end by 7 bases, with 7 bases between. Full variable domain (outside the CDR3, taken from reference TRBV30 and TRBJ1-5): SQTIHQWPATLVQPVGSPLSLECTVEGTSNPNLYWYRQAAGRGLQLLFYSVGIGQISSEVPQNLSASRPQDRQFILSSKKLLLSDSGFYLCAWSVTGQPQHFGDGTRLSIL.

Concerning this clone: An end of the junction differs from the germline gene, which may be a read error. Sequencing ends 3 residues short of the CDR3 end; the germline J gene provides the rest. The chain employs TRBV7-7 and TRBJ2-7, with 7 bases lining up with TRBD1. In germline, CDR1 is SSHAT, CDR2 FNYEAQ (reference sequence). This CDR3 spans 13 amino acids. CDR3 sequence: CASSQGQNYEQYF. The CDR3 DNA, read in part, is TGTGCTAGCAGCCAGGGACAGAACTACGAG. Filled out from reference TRBV7-7 and TRBJ2-7, the complete variable domain reads GAGVSQSPRYKVTKRGQDVTLRCDPISSHATLYWYQQALGQGPEFLTYFNYEAQPDKSGLPSDRFSAERPEGSISTLTIQRTEQRDSAMYRCASSQGQNYEQYFGPGTRLTVT.

Points on this clone: With the read ending 3 residues before the CDR3 end, the germline J gene is used to fill in that end. V is TRBV2 and J is TRBJ1-4; 10 positions agree with TRBD1. The V segment lost 6 bases and the J segment 8 bases; nucleotides outside the gene matches: 6. Germline V gene data show CDR1 as SNHLY and CDR2 as FYNNEI. CDR3 size: 14 residues. The covered CDR3 bases are TGTGCCAGCAGGATCGGGACAGGGGACGAAAAA. Translated: CASRIGTGDEK. From start to end, the CDR3 is CASRIGTGDEKLFF.

In regard to this clone: Read data end 3 residues before the CDR3 end; the end is taken from the germline J gene. At the DNA level, this CDR3 is encoded by other sequences in the same sample as well. This chain joins TRBV5-6 and TRBJ1-5; D ambiguous. The CDR3 has 15 residues. The V end lost 1 base, the J end lost 4 bases, and 12 bases lay between the germline ends. Per germline, CDR1 SGHDT and CDR2 YYEEEE. The CDR3 here is CASSLSAGLNQPQHF. CDR3 DNA, as far as it was read: TGTGCCAGCAGCTTGAGTGCGGGGTTAAATCAGCCC.

For this clone: The observed sequence ends 3 residues before the CDR3 terminus, with the missing tail filled in from the germline J gene. The chain links TRBV5-1 to TRBJ2-1; TRBD2 matches at 10 bases. V lost 3 bases, J lost 7 bases, and 10 bases stayed unmatched. There are 16 residues in the CDR3. Germline V gene sequence: CDR1 SGHRS, CDR2 YFSETQ. CDR3 bases read: TGCGCCAGCAGCTCTGGGGTTAGCGGGAGGACGAATGAG. Its translation is CASSSGVSGRTNE. The complete CDR3 sequence is CASSSGVSGRTNEQFF.

Of note for this clone: Read data end 3 residues before the CDR3 end; the end is taken from the germline J gene. The chain carries TRBV5-1 and TRBJ2-7, with 10 bases lining up with TRBD2. With 2 bases clipped from V and 2 bases from J, the junction kept 13 bases outside the gene matches. This CDR3 is built from 18 residues. In germline, CDR1 is SGHRS, CDR2 YFSETQ. The CDR3 loop reads CASSFGYVTSGVPYEQYF. The sequenced CDR3 bases are TGCGCCAGCAGCTTTGGGTATGTTACTAGCGGGGTACCCTACGAG.

A note on this clone: The read halts 3 residues ahead of the CDR3 end, with the missing end drawn from the germline J gene. This chain uses TRBV6-1 with TRBJ2-3; 8 nucleotides align to TRBD2. The CDR3 is 16 amino acids. Germline V lookup: CDR1 MNHNS, CDR2 SASEGT. The V gene end was trimmed by 1 base and the J gene end by 6 bases; junction bases not matched to a gene: 9. CDR3 bases read: TGTGCCAGCAGTGAAGGAAGCGGGAGAAGCGGCGATACG. Encoded protein: CASSEGSGRSGDT. The full-length CDR3 reads as CASSEGSGRSGDTQYF.

A remark on this clone: The read stops 3 residues short of the end of the CDR3; the missing end is completed from the germline J gene. The rearrangement joins TRBV10-2 to TRBJ2-3; D is unclear. Germline lookup yields CDR1 WSHSY and CDR2 SAAADI. This CDR3 region has 14 residues. The CDR3 bases that were read are TGCGCCAGCAGTGGAATTAAGAGCCAAGAGACG. Protein sequence: CASSGIKSQET. The whole CDR3 reads CASSGIKSQETQYF.

As regards this clone: The sequenced fragment ends 3 residues before the CDR3 boundary, so the rest is inferred from the germline J gene. The rearrangement uses TRBV7-2 and TRBJ2-7; TRBD2 matches 7 bases. Germline assignment: CDR1 SGHTA and CDR2 FQGNSA. The CDR3 is 14 amino acids. V trimming: 2 bases; J trimming: 5 bases; junction bases outside the gene matches: 6. The CDR3 reads CASSLSAGVHEQYF. CDR3 DNA, as far as it was read: TGTGCCAGCAGCTTATCGGCGGGAGTGCACGAG.